This T cell receptor beta chain was sequenced in a study of T-cell memory formation after mild COVID-19. MiXCR was run by TCRdb on the 5' RACE reads, yielding one entry per CDR3 protein. The sample lists a few hundred thousand distinct CDR3 sequences, more than 13% occurring once. Trimming took 7 bases from V and 1 from J, leaving 11 bases between them. CDR1 and CDR2 from the germline V gene are SGHTA and FQGNSA. The CDR3 has 13 amino acids. The sequencing sample was made of PBMCs or a T cell subset sorted from them (not recorded which). The chain links TRBV7-2 to TRBJ2-7; tentatively, D is TRBD2 (5 bases). This receptor was taken from a young man who had mild COVID-19 (a few samples of this study predate the infection). Cell type and time point are not known. This chain's CDR3 is CASTRRGSYEQYF. The CDR3 DNA reads TGTGCCAGCACCCGCCGGGGTTCCTACGAGCAGTACTTC.